These T cell receptor beta chains were read from a single sample in a study of T cell responses to AZD1222 COVID-19 vaccine. The protocol was immunoSEQ multiplex PCR, while the TCRdb copy is restricted to in-frame clones and leaves out a portion. This sample has some 81,000 clones, with around 83% found just once. This specimen consisted of peripheral blood, obtained 28 days after the second AZD1222 dose. The receptors were gathered from an adult who received the AZD1222 COVID-19 vaccine. Each CDR3 is given without its conserved first and last residue.

v_call	j_call	cdr3_aa
TRBV27	TRBJ1-5	ASSLPRQNQPQH
TRBV15	TRBJ1-1	ATTGDTEAF
TRBV5-1	TRBJ2-7	ASDLGGRTSGAYEQY
TRBV5-5	TRBJ1-6	ASSLGPRPEISPLH
TRBV12-3/TRBV12-4	TRBJ2-2	ASSSTGELF
TRBV28	TRBJ1-5	ASALGIYSNQPQH
TRBV6-5	TRBJ2-7	ASRGTGGNSYEQY
TRBV7-9	TRBJ2-1	ASSPHWGASYNEQF
TRBV5-1	TRBJ1-1	ASRPEGRGRVTEAF
TRBV7-2	TRBJ1-5	ASSFDRAQPQH
TRBV2	TRBJ2-7	TSTGPGDEQY
TRBV12-3/TRBV12-4	TRBJ2-7	ASSLGLSVEQY
TRBV7-2	TRBJ2-3	ASSLALGSYTQY
TRBV6-1	TRBJ1-1	ASSESFGGTNTEAF
TRBV6-4	TRBJ1-5	ASSEQGAGSNQPQH
TRBV2	TRBJ1-5	ASSEAQGVINQPQH
TRBV12-5	TRBJ2-1	ASGTGTGASYEQF
TRBV2	TRBJ1-1	ASRGDGENTEAF
TRBV6-5	TRBJ1-6	ASSYQWVSDSPLH
TRBV28	TRBJ1-2	ASSLPGEYGYT
TRBV4-3	TRBJ2-3	ASSQVPSQDTQY
TRBV12-1	TRBJ2-7	ASSEDRAAAEQY
TRBV7-2	TRBJ2-7	ASSLRVAGGRERY
TRBV2	TRBJ1-5	ASSGTTGYNQPQH
TRBV9	TRBJ2-7	ASSVVPGAAEQY
TRBV30	TRBJ2-7	AWSLSGHEQY
TRBV19	TRBJ1-2	ASSSGTMINYGYT
TRBV19	TRBJ2-7	ASRSGYEQY
TRBV5-1	TRBJ2-3	ASSLGGWTDTQY
TRBV19	TRBJ1-1	ATSPRLQGVEGVNTEAF
TRBV7-9	TRBJ2-5	ASSLIGSETQY
TRBV12-3/TRBV12-4	TRBJ2-7	ASSLTSAHEQY
TRBV18	TRBJ2-7	ASSPTWTSGANFEQY
TRBV6-5	TRBJ2-7	AATILRDGSYEQY
TRBV7-8	TRBJ2-7	ASSRSYSYEQY
TRBV27	TRBJ1-5	ASSLISGGSQPQH
TRBV20-1	TRBJ2-3	SASEGAVDTQY
TRBV19	TRBJ2-2	ASSIASEHTGELF
TRBV27	TRBJ2-7	AIPSGDGEQY
TRBV28	TRBJ2-5	ASSTTSAGETQY
TRBV6-2/TRBV6-3	TRBJ2-1	ASSYGGSLYEQF
TRBV9	TRBJ1-5	ASSPGRGGNQPQH
TRBV2	TRBJ2-7	ASSGGRGYEQY
TRBV28	TRBJ1-2	ASSPRTGGSYGYT
TRBV28	TRBJ2-3	ASSSGQGTDTQY
TRBV2	TRBJ1-6	ASSEEGTGAYSPLH
TRBV10-2	TRBJ2-3	ASSESMGLAGVPDTQY